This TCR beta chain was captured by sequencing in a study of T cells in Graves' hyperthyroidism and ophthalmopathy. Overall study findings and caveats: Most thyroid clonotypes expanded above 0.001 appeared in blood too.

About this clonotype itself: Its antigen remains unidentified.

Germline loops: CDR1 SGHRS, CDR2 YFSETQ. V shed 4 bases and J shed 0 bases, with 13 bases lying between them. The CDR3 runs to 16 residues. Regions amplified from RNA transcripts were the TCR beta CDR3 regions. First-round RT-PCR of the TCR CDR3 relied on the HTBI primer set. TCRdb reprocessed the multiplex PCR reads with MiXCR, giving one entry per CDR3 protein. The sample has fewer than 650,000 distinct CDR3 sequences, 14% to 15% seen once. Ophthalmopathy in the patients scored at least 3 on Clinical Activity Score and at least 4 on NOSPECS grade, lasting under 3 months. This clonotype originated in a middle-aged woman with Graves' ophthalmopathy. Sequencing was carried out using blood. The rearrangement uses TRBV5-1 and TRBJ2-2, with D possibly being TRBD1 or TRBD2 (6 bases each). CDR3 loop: CASSPIGGTNTGELFF. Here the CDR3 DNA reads TGCGCCAGCAGCCCCATCGGGGGCACGAACACCGGGGAGCTGTTTTTT.